This entry lists 22 T cell receptor beta chains sequenced from one sample in a study of human T cells and chemical hapten exposure. The time point here: patch test 2, 6 weeks after DPC sensitization. The sample's treatment: therapeutic diphenylcyclopropenone sensitization with weekly scalp DPC. MiXCR was run by TCRdb on the RACE reads, yielding one entry per CDR3 protein. There are under 100,000 distinct CDR3 sequences in the sample; approximately 10% occur only once, and about 2.3% lies in the top ten. This specimen consisted of whole blood, obtained in connection with sensitization to the hapten diphenylcyclopropenone (DPC). Source of these receptors: a woman in her twenties or thirties with alopecia areata. Some clones in this sample may be carry-over from other donors' samples.

The chain uses TRBV5-6 and TRBJ2-3; D not certain. From germline, CDR1 is SGHDT and CDR2 YYEEEE. CDR3 length equals 14 residues. V lost 5 bases and J 2 bases, leaving 12 bases between the germline ends. The CDR3 sequence: CASSNLVSTDTQYF. In nucleotides, the CDR3 is TGTGCCAGCAGTAACCTAGTTTCCACAGATACGCAGTATTTT.

This clonotype was found many times. The J gene is TRBJ1-2, the V gene TRBV2; 7 bases agree with TRBD1. V dropped 6 bases and J dropped 5; count of bases not matched to a gene: 3. This CDR3 has 12 amino acids. CDR1 SNHLY and CDR2 FYNNEI come from the germline V gene. The DNA of the CDR3 is TGTGCCAGCAGAGCAGGGGGTTATGGCTACACCTTC. Encoded protein: CASRAGGYGYTF.

There are many counts of this clonotype. The chain links TRBV7-8 to TRBJ1-4; D uncertain. Per germline, CDR1 SGHVS and CDR2 FQNEAQ. V lost 2 bases to trimming and J lost 14 bases, with 18 bases between them. CDR3 size: 14 residues. CDR3 sequence (DNA): TGTGCCAGCAGCTTACAGGACCCGCTAAATCCTCTGTTTTTT. This translates into CASSLQDPLNPLFF.

This clonotype was counted between two and nine times. V and J are TRBV28 and TRBJ1-2; the match to TRBD1 covers 7 bases. J was trimmed by 3 bases and V by 2 bases; bases with no gene match: 3. Germline V gene sequence: CDR1 MDHEN, CDR2 SYDVKM. The CDR3 contains 14 residues. CDR3 DNA sequence: TGTGCCAGCAGTTTAACAGGGGAGTACTATGGCTACACCTTC. This translates into CASSLTGEYYGYTF.

This clonotype was seen a few times. The chain has TRBV12-3 or TRBV12-4 and TRBJ1-1; TRBD1 matches 10 bases. The CDR3 has 11 residues. V gave up 6 bases and J gave up 10 bases; unmatched junction bases: 2. DNA for the CDR3: TGTGCCAGCAGCTGGGACAGGGGAGCTTTCTTT. This encodes CASSWDRGAFF.

At least ten counts were recorded for this clonotype. V is TRBV14 and J is TRBJ2-1; D unresolved. The CDR3 runs to 14 residues. Germline V gene lookup returns CDR1 SGHDN and CDR2 FVKESK. The V gene lost 0 bases and the J gene lost 9 bases, with 12 bases spanning the gap. CDR3 protein: CASSQDLPAREQFF. The CDR3 coding sequence is TGTGCCAGCAGCCAAGATTTACCTGCCCGTGAGCAGTTCTTC.

This clonotype was detected ten times or more. The chain combines TRBV6-2 or TRBV6-3 with TRBJ2-5; 9 nucleotides align to TRBD2. Unmatched junction bases numbered 8, after V lost 6 bases and J lost 3 bases. Germline V gene lookup returns CDR1 MNHEY and CDR2 SVGEGT. The CDR3 has 15 amino acids. CDR3: CASSYASSGKETQYF. For the CDR3, the DNA is TGTGCCAGCAGCTACGCCTCTAGCGGGAAAGAGACCCAGTACTTC.

In this sample, this clonotype turned up a few times. This chain connects TRBV7-2 to TRBJ2-2; 8 bases agree with TRBD2. Germline CDR1 reads SGHTA; CDR2 reads FQGNSA. V lost 4 bases, J lost 3 bases, and 4 bases stayed unmatched. The CDR3 spans 15 residues. Written as DNA, the CDR3 is TGTGCCAGCAGCTGGACTAGCTCTTACACCGGGGAGCTGTTTTTT. Its translation: CASSWTSSYTGELFF. Combining the CDR3 with reference TRBV7-2 and TRBJ2-2 gives the whole variable domain GAGVSQSPSNKVTEKGKDVELRCDPISGHTALYWYRQSLGQGLEFLIYFQGNSAPDKSGLPSDRFSAERTGGSVSTLTIQRTQQEDSAVYLCASSWTSSYTGELFFGEGSRLTVL.

This clonotype has just a few counts. The chain combines TRBV6-2 or TRBV6-3 with TRBJ2-3; tentative D call: TRBD2 (7 bases). Germline CDR1 and CDR2: MNHEY and SVGEGT. The CDR3 has 15 residues. Trimming took 4 bases from V and 0 from J, leaving 11 bases between them. DNA of the CDR3: TGTGCCAGCAGTTGGGGGGGCGCGAGCACAGATACGCAGTATTTT. Protein sequence: CASSWGGASTDTQYF.

This clonotype was observed at least ten times. The genes are TRBV6-5 and TRBJ2-7; 8 bases are shared with TRBD1. This CDR3 is built from 12 residues. Germline assignment: CDR1 MNHEY and CDR2 SVGAGI. The V gene end was trimmed by 7 bases and the J gene end by 6 bases; junction bases not matched to a gene: 5. The CDR3 DNA sequence: TGTGCCAGCACCGGGACAGGAGGCGAGCAGTACTTC. It specifies CASTGTGGEQYF.

This clonotype came up a few times. The chain couples TRBV5-4 to TRBJ2-3; D remains ambiguous. CDR1 and CDR2 (germline): SGHNT, YYREEE (reference sequence). Trimming took off 0 bases at V and 6 bases at J, with 11 bases between the two ends. This CDR3 region has 14 residues. The CDR3 DNA is TGTGCCAGCAGCTTGGTAAAGGGCTTGGATACGCAGTATTTT. Protein product: CASSLVKGLDTQYF.

This clonotype has ten or more counts. This chain links TRBV29-1 with TRBJ2-1; no definite D call. Germline lookup yields CDR1 SQVTM and CDR2 ANQGSEA. The CDR3 extends over 13 amino acids. Here the CDR3 reads CSVESTRVNEQFF. The CDR3 DNA is TGCAGTGTGGAGTCGACCCGGGTCAATGAGCAGTTCTTC.

This clonotype showed up just a few times. The chain combines TRBV29-1 with TRBJ2-5; a weak D match, TRBD2 (5 bases). Trimming removed 7 bases from V and 2 bases from J, with 8 bases in between. CDR3 size: 11 residues. Germline lookup yields CDR1 SQVTM and CDR2 ANQGSEA. CDR3 amino acids: CSAAVQETQYF. The CDR3 DNA sequence: TGCAGCGCAGCGGTACAAGAGACCCAGTACTTC. Combining the CDR3 with reference TRBV29-1 and TRBJ2-5 gives the whole variable domain SAVISQKPSRDICQRGTSLTIQCQVDSQVTMMFWYRQQPGQSLTLIATANQGSEATYESGFVIDKFPISRPNLTFSTLTVSNMSPEDSSIYLCSAAVQETQYFGPGTRLLVL.

The V call is TRBV28, the J call TRBJ1-2; D call uncertain. Trimming pared 6 bases from V and 8 bases from J, leaving 10 bases between. The germline V gene encodes CDR1 MDHEN and CDR2 SYDVKM. The CDR3 runs 11 residues. The CDR3 DNA is TGTGCCAGCAGCCGGACGTACGGCTACACCTTC. Residues: CASSRTYGYTF.

This clonotype was seen a few times. The V call is TRBV10-3, the J call TRBJ2-1, with 8 bases aligning to TRBD2. Germline values: CDR1 ENHRY, CDR2 SYGVKD. J was trimmed by 5 bases and V by 10 bases; bases with no gene match: 16. The CDR3 has 16 amino acids. Here the CDR3 DNA reads TGTGCCACCAGACCCCTTTTAGCGGGAACCAACAATGAGCAGTTCTTC. This encodes CATRPLLAGTNNEQFF.

The chain carries TRBV2 and TRBJ2-1; 10 positions agree with TRBD2. Germline V CDR1 and CDR2: SNHLY, FYNNEI. This CDR3 has 16 amino acids. V lost 0 bases to trimming and J lost 9 bases; unmatched junction nucleotides: 8. CDR3 in amino acids: CASSEAWLAGVFEQFF. The CDR3 region has the DNA TGTGCCAGCAGTGAAGCGTGGCTAGCGGGGGTATTTGAGCAGTTCTTC.

The chain links TRBV7-8 to TRBJ1-5; perhaps TRBD1 as D (6 bases). CDR1 and CDR2 from the germline V gene are SGHVS and FQNEAQ. The V end was cut by 3 bases, the J end by 1 base, with 19 bases between. This CDR3 is built from 18 residues. The CDR3 DNA reads TGTGCCAGCAGCTTGGGACACAGAAAAACCTCAAGCAATCAGCCCCAGCATTTT. It specifies CASSLGHRKTSSNQPQHF.

This clonotype has ten or more counts. The chain is built from TRBV5-1 and TRBJ1-6; D gene ambiguous. Deletions cut 0 bases from V and 0 bases from J, with 4 bases between. CDR1 and CDR2 (germline): SGHRS, YFSETQ. This CDR3 has 15 amino acids. In DNA, the CDR3 is TGCGCCAGCAGCTTGGAAAGCTCCTATAATTCACCCCTCCACTTT. This codes for CASSLESSYNSPLHF.

This clonotype was seen a handful of times. This sequence joins TRBV7-2 and TRBJ1-4; D remains ambiguous. Looked up from germline, CDR1 is SGHTA and CDR2 is FQGNSA. V was shortened by 2 bases and J by 2 bases, with 9 bases between the two germline ends. CDR3 length: 15 residues. For the CDR3, the DNA is TGTGCCAGCAGCTTACTAGGATTTACTAATGAAAAACTGTTTTTT. Protein product: CASSLLGFTNEKLFF.

In this sample, this clonotype turned up a few times. The chain carries TRBV28 and TRBJ2-3, with no clear D. Germline CDR1 and CDR2: MDHEN and SYDVKM. The CDR3 is 14 amino acids. The V end lost 8 bases, the J end lost 5 bases, and 17 bases lay between the germline ends. CDR3 in amino acids: CASQAPQSEDTQYF. The CDR3 DNA reads TGTGCCAGCCAGGCTCCTCAAAGTGAAGATACGCAGTATTTT.

The J gene is TRBJ2-7, the V gene TRBV30; D is possibly TRBD1 (6 bases). The CDR3 sequence is 15 residues long. The ends were cut back, 1 base at V and 3 bases at J, with 16 bases in the middle. From germline, CDR1 is GTSNPN and CDR2 SVGIG (reference sequence). In nucleotides, the CDR3 is TGTGCCTGGAGTGGGCCCGGGACATTTTTCTACGAGCAGTACTTC. This encodes CAWSGPGTFFYEQYF.

This clonotype was seen only a few times. A far more abundant clone sits one base away, making this likely a read error. In DNA, the CDR3 is TGTGCCAGCAGCGTCCAAGAGACCCAGTACTTC. Its translation: CASSVQETQYF. The V gene is TRBV7-9, the J gene TRBJ2-5, with D hard to call. Germline V gives CDR1 SEHNR, CDR2 FQNEAQ (reference sequence). Trimming left V 5 bases short and J 1 base short, with 2 bases between. The CDR3 loop spans 11 amino acids.